This T cell receptor (beta chain) was captured by sequencing in a study of breast tumors, draining lymph nodes, adjacent tissues (dated by TCRdb to the mid-2010s). Describing the broader study: The study compared TCR beta repertoires across tumor, adjacent nontumor tissue and axillary lymph nodes from breast cancer patients. In human breast cancer, the study set out to evaluate how tumor, surrounding tissue and draining lymph node repertoires relate to one another and whether T cells may move between these sites.

This sample was sequenced with an Illumina HiSeq 2000. Multiplex PCR amplification was used to generate the TCR beta chain libraries. High-throughput sequencing was used to analyze the amplified TCR beta chain products. TCRdb cleaned the public reads at Q25 with fastp, built clones with MiXCR and kept in-frame beta chains. Duplicate CDR3 protein sequences are folded into a single record with the most common DNA and genes. The sample has 45,000 or so distinct CDR3 sequences on record, 23% of them singletons. The ten largest clones represent about 7.8% of the sample. Summary of the overall study and its limitations: A scenario in which most tumor T cells derive from the lymph node and then expand within tumor tissue was judged to be consistent with the data. The conclusion that tumor T cells originate in lymph nodes was framed as consistent with a hypothesis rather than directly demonstrated. Tumor and nontumor tissue repertoires were found to be significantly more similar in luminal-like than in basal-like breast cancer. Tumor T-cell repertoires showed less diversity than lymph node repertoires and more diversity than nontumor tissue repertoires, and tumor T-cell repertoires showed preferential V and J gene usage.

This clonotype is medium-sized (0.01 to 0.1%) in terms of sample share. No cognate antigen has been identified for it. The record has no base qualities; no much larger clone is one base away. The sample taken for sequencing was breast tumor tissue. This TCR derives from a female donor with breast cancer. Some clones in this sample may be carry-over from other donors' samples.

The nucleotides are TGTGCCAGCAGTGATAGAGGGGAAAGCACAGATACGCAGTATTTT. This gives the protein CASSDRGESTDTQYF. The rearrangement combines TRBV6-4 with TRBJ2-3; the D call is possibly TRBD1 or TRBD2, each sharing 5 bases. Via the germline V gene, CDR1 is MRHNA and CDR2 SNTAGT. V loses 3 bases, J loses 0 bases, and the germline ends lie 10 bases apart. The CDR3 numbers 15 residues from cysteine through phenylalanine. Kept here is only the CDR3 DNA, which spans 45 bases and is read in frame from base 1.